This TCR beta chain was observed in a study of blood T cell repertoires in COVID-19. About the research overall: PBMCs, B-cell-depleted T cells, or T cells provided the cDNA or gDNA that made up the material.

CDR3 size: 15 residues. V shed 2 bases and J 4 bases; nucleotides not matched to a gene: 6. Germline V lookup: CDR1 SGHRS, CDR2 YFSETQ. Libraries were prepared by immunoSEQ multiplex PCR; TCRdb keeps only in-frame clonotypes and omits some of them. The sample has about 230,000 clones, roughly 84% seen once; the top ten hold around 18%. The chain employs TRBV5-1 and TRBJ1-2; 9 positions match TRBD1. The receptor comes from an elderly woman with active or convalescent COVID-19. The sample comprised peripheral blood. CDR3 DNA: TGCGCCAGCAGCTTTATACAGGGGGCGGGCTATGGCTACACCTTC. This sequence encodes CASSFIQGAGYGYTF.